A selection of T cell receptor beta chains follows, all from one sample in a study of T cell changes during pregnancy in multiple sclerosis. This table comes from immunoSEQ multiplex PCR, and its TCRdb copy is limited to in-frame clones, with some not included. The repertoire holds around 53,000 clones, with approximately 90% as singletons. Sequenced material: CD4+ T cells from peripheral blood mononuclear cells, taken after pregnancy. These receptors were obtained from a female donor with multiple sclerosis, enrolled in a pregnancy study. The CDR3 runs from the conserved cysteine through the conserved F or W. Each record gives: CDR3 length, J gene, V gene, clone size, D gene, CDR3 protein, CDR3 DNA. The D gene is left open where the match is weak. Not every row has a clone size; where given, it reads once, few, many or a size class.

12 TRBJ2-7 TRBV4-1 - - CASSQDLYEQYF TGCGCCAGCAGCCAAGATCTATACGAGCAGTACTTC
14 TRBJ1-1 TRBV6-5 - - CASSYPGWNTEAFF TGTGCCAGCAGTTACCCCGGTTGGAACACTGAAGCTTTCTTT
16 TRBJ2-5 TRBV9 - TRBD2 CASSVGGGALGETQYF TGTGCCAGCAGCGTAGGCGGGGGGGCTTTGGGCGAGACCCAGTACTTC
16 TRBJ1-1 TRBV4-1 - TRBD1 CASSLIGTGGNTEAFF TGCGCCAGCAGCCTAATCGGGACAGGGGGGAACACTGAAGCTTTCTTT
16 TRBJ2-5 TRBV7-9 - TRBD2 CASSLGVAGAQETQYF TGTGCCAGCAGCTTAGGGGTAGCGGGGGCTCAAGAGACCCAGTACTTC
15 TRBJ1-5 TRBV30 - - CAWSGPSPGGQPQHF TGTGCCTGGAGTGGGCCCTCCCCGGGAGGACAGCCCCAGCATTTT
14 TRBJ1-1 TRBV2 - - CASKVEGGNTEAFF TGTGCCAGTAAAGTCGAAGGAGGAAACACTGAAGCTTTCTTT
13 TRBJ1-1 TRBV25-1 - TRBD1 CASSVAGGTEAFF TGTGCCAGCAGTGTGGCAGGGGGAACTGAAGCTTTCTTT
16 TRBJ1-1 TRBV6-5 - TRBD1 CASSHYRQGLNTEAFF TGTGCCAGCAGTCACTACCGACAGGGGCTGAACACTGAAGCTTTCTTT
12 TRBJ2-5 TRBV6-6 - - CASSYSGETQYF TGTGCCAGCAGTTACTCCGGGGAGACCCAGTACTTC
17 TRBJ2-7 TRBV7-3 - TRBD2 CASSLSGGKGGSYEQYF TGTGCCAGCAGCCTAAGCGGGGGGAAGGGGGGCTCCTACGAGCAGTACTTC
15 TRBJ1-1 TRBV19 - TRBD1 CASSNNFGTGNEAFF TGTGCCAGTAGTAACAATTTCGGGACAGGTAATGAAGCTTTCTTT
16 TRBJ2-7 TRBV4-3 - TRBD1 CASSQAMGGQGNQQYF TGCGCCAGCAGCCAAGCAATGGGCGGACAGGGCAATCAGCAGTACTTC
14 TRBJ1-6 TRBV9 - - CASSVRHINSPLHF TGTGCCAGCAGCGTAAGACACATTAATTCACCCCTCCACTTT
15 TRBJ1-3 TRBV6-5 once - CATVRERGTGNTIYF TGTGCCACCGTAAGAGAAAGGGGGACTGGAAACACCATATATTTT
15 TRBJ1-4 TRBV29-1 - - CSTPTGVSTNEKLFF TGCAGCACCCCGACAGGAGTATCGACTAATGAAAAACTGTTTTTT
14 TRBJ2-5 TRBV5-4 - - CASSLGQWQETQYF TGTGCCAGCAGCTTGGGGCAGTGGCAAGAGACCCAGTACTTC
13 TRBJ1-4 TRBV5-4 - TRBD1 CASSPGTDEKLFF TGTGCCAGCAGCCCAGGGACAGATGAAAAACTGTTTTTT
17 TRBJ2-2 TRBV27 - - CASSLSSSRSGTGELFF TGTGCCAGCAGTTTATCTTCGAGTAGATCGGGCACCGGGGAGCTGTTTTTT
15 TRBJ2-7 TRBV7-6 - TRBD1 CASSLDEGASYEQYF TGTGCCAGCAGCTTAGATGAGGGGGCGAGCTACGAGCAGTACTTC
15 TRBJ2-2 TRBV5-1 - - CASSFGDRNTGELFF TGCGCCAGCAGCTTTGGAGACCGGAACACCGGGGAGCTGTTTTTT
11 TRBJ1-2 TRBV29-1 few - CSVGQNYGYTF TGCAGCGTTGGACAGAACTATGGCTACACCTTC